This entry features one TCR delta chain sequence. Its antigen remains unidentified. This DNA's translation and the protein TCRdb lists, from a much larger clone, do not match at residue 3, likely due to a read error; the protein shown is translated from the DNA. TCRdb ran CATT on the multiplex PCR reads. The sample gives approximately 93,000 delta-chain clones, 0.95% to 1% of which show up once; 9.6% is in the top ten. The data originate from a study of γδ T cells in repeated Plasmodium falciparum infection. Findings and caveats of the study: Donors in Mali lived in a small rural village, largely one ethnic group.

Sample: gamma-delta T cells from blood. This receptor was identified in a pool of human donors (malaria-infected and uninfected, not separated).

CDR3 nucleotides: TGTGCCAGTGACACCGTTGTTTCCTTACGTTTGGGGGATACGCGAGGAACCGATAAACTCATCTTT. This encodes CASDTVVSLRLGDTRGTDKLIF. The chain combines TRDV2 with TRDJ1; TRDD3 matches at 11 bases. TCRdb does not report a J gene; here it was assigned by matching the DNA to germline references. The CDR3 contains 22 residues. CDR1 is GEAIGNYY and CDR2 is EKD in the germline V gene.